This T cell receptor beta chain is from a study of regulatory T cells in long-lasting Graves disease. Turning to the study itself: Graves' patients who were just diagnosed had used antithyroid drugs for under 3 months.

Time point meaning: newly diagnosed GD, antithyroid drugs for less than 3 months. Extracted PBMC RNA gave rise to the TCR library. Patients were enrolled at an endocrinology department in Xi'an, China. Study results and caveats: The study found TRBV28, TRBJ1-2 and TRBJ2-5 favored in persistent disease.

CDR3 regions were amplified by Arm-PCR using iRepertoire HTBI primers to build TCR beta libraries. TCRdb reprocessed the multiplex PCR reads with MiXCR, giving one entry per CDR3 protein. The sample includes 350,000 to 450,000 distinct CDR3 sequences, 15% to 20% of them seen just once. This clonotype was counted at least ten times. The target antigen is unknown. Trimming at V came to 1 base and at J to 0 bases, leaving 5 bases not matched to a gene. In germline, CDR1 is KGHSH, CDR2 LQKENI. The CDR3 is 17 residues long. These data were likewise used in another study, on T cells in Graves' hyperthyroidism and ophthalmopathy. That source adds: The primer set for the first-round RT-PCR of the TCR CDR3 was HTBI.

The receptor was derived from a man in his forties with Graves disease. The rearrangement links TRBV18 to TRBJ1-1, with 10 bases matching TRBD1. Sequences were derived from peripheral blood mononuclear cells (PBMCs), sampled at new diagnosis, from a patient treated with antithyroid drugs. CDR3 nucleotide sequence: TGTGCCAGCTCACCACGAGACAGGGGGCTTGTGAACACTGAAGCTTTCTTT. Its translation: CASSPRDRGLVNTEAFF.